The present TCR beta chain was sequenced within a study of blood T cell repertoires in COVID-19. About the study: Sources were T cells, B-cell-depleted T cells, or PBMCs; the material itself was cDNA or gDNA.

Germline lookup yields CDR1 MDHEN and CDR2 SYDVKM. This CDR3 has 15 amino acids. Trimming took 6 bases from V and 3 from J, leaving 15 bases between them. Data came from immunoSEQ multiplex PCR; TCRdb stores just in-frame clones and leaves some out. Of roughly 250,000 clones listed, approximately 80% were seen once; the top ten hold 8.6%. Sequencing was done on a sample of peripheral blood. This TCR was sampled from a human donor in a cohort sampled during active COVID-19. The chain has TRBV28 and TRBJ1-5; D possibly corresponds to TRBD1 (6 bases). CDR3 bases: TGTGCCAGCAGCCTCCAAGGGACACCCAATCAGCCCCAGCATTTT. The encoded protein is CASSLQGTPNQPQHF.